This T cell receptor (beta chain) was retrieved from a study of T-cell memory formation after mild COVID-19. Study-wide results and limits: Memory sampled before infection contained some responding clones, suggesting cross-reactive memory joined.

This clonotype was counted a single time. Its antigen is as yet unknown. TCRdb re-called the 5' RACE reads with MiXCR, one entry per CDR3 protein. The data contain 550,000 to 600,000 distinct CDR3 sequences, 17% of them singletons. The CDR3 totals 19 residues. V lost 5 bases and J 3 bases, leaving 29 bases between the germline ends. The germline V gene encodes CDR1 GTSNPN and CDR2 SVGIG (reference sequence). The sequenced sample consisted of PBMCs or a T cell subset sorted from them (not recorded which). J is TRBJ1-5 and V is TRBV30, with D possibly being TRBD1 (5 bases). This clonotype was sampled from an adult woman who had mild COVID-19 (a few samples of this study predate the infection). Cell type and time point are not known. In nucleotides, the CDR3 is TGTGCCTGGTCCCCGGGCGGGACCTCCCGTTTATTTTCCAATCAGCCCCAGCATTTT. As protein: CAWSPGGTSRLFSNQPQHF.